These 13 T cell receptor beta chains originate from one sample sequenced in a study of blood T cell repertoires in COVID-19. Generated by immunoSEQ multiplex PCR, the TCRdb table keeps only in-frame clones and is missing some. The sample holds about 120,000 clones, 75% to 90% seen once. Sequenced sample: peripheral blood. The receptors stem from a man aged 25-40 years with acute or convalescent COVID-19.

J is TRBJ2-7 and V is TRBV30; 10 bases align to TRBD1. This CDR3 comprises 14 residues. V dropped 3 bases and J dropped 1; count of bases not matched to a gene: 3. Germline CDR1 reads GTSNPN; CDR2 reads SVGIG (reference sequence). The CDR3 DNA follows: TGTGCCTGGAGCCGGGACAGGGGATCCTACGAGCAGTACTTC. Its protein product is CAWSRDRGSYEQYF.

V gene TRBV7-3 combines with J gene TRBJ1-2; D might be TRBD1 (5 bases). This CDR3 region has 13 residues. Germline lookup yields CDR1 SGHTA and CDR2 FQGTGA. Trimming shortened V by 3 bases and J by 8 bases, and 13 bases separated the two germline ends. CDR3 coding DNA: TGTGCCAGCAGCTTGTTTGGGGGAGGCGGCTACACCTTC. Translation: CASSLFGGGGYTF.

This clone was recorded once. The V call is TRBV2, the J call TRBJ1-6; D is perhaps TRBD1 (6 bases). The CDR3 runs 16 residues. Germline lookup yields CDR1 SNHLY and CDR2 FYNNEI. Deletions cut 6 bases from V and 7 bases from J, with 19 bases between. DNA for the CDR3: TGTGCCAGCAGCATAGGGGGGGGCGCGAACAATTCACCCCTCCACTTT. Translation: CASSIGGGANNSPLHF.

The chain has TRBV5-1 and TRBJ2-7; 9 bases are a match to TRBD1. The CDR3 is made up of 14 amino acids. The trim removed 3 bases at V and 1 base at J, leaving 2 bases unmatched. Germline values: CDR1 SGHRS, CDR2 YFSETQ. CDR3 nucleotide sequence: TGCGCCAGCAGCTGGGGGACAGGGTCCTACGAGCAGTACGTC. As protein: CASSWGTGSYEQYV.

This clone was recorded many times. Compared with germline, one end of the junction differs, possibly owing to a read error. J is TRBJ1-5 and V is TRBV9; D is unclear. CDR1 is SGDLS and CDR2 is YYNGEE in the germline V gene. This CDR3 spans 21 amino acids. DNA of the CDR3: TGTGCCAGCAGAGTAGCAGGACTCCTGACGAGACCCTGCAATAGCAATCAGCCCCAGCATTTT. Translating gives CASRVAGLLTRPCNSNQPQHF.

This chain links TRBV11-3 with TRBJ2-5, with 10 bases that match TRBD2. The ends lost 4 bases at V and 5 bases at J; junction bases unmatched: 7. CDR1 and CDR2 (germline): SGHNT, YENEEA. CDR3 size: 15 residues. The CDR3: CASSSRAGGRETQYF. CDR3 sequence (DNA): TGTGCCAGCAGCTCTCGAGCGGGGGGGAGGGAGACCCAGTACTTC.

The CDR3 DNA sequence: TGTGCCAGCAGCTTGGTCGGGACAGGGGACTACGAGCAGTACTTC. Amino acid sequence: CASSLVGTGDYEQYF. This sequence joins TRBV5-6 and TRBJ2-7; 10 nucleotides line up with TRBD1. Germline V CDR1 and CDR2: SGHDT, YYEEEE. The CDR3 is 15 residues long. After removal of 0 bases from V and 3 bases from J, the junction contained 3 bases not matched to a gene.

V gene TRBV6-6 combines with J gene TRBJ2-1; 8 bases line up with TRBD2. The CDR3 is 14 amino acids. From germline, CDR1 is MNHNY and CDR2 SVGAGI (reference sequence). The trim removed 5 bases at V and 3 bases at J, leaving 3 bases unmatched. CDR3 sequence (DNA): TGTGCCAGCAGTGGTAGCGGGAACTACAATGAGCAGTTCTTC. Translating it yields CASSGSGNYNEQFF.

This chain uses TRBV7-8 with TRBJ2-4; unclear D gene. In germline, CDR1 is SGHVS, CDR2 FQNEAQ. The CDR3 length is 15 residues. The V and J ends lost 1 base and 5 bases respectively, with 12 bases between them. This CDR3 reads CASSLGPSAQNIQYF. The CDR3 DNA reads TGTGCCAGCAGCTTAGGCCCAAGCGCCCAAAACATTCAGTACTTC.

The V call is TRBV10-3, the J call TRBJ1-1, with D maybe TRBD1 (6 bases). Germline values: CDR1 ENHRY, CDR2 SYGVKD. V lost 2 bases, J lost 6 bases, and 19 bases lay in between. CDR3 length: 16 residues. The CDR3 here is CAISENLQGGGAEAFF. CDR3 DNA sequence: TGTGCCATCAGTGAGAATCTACAGGGTGGTGGGGCTGAAGCTTTCTTT.

This clone appeared many times. The CDR3 DNA reads as TGTGCCAGCAGCTTGGATTCTCGCGAGCCCCAGCATTTT. This gives the protein CASSLDSREPQHF. The chain combines TRBV5-6 with TRBJ1-5; D is uncertain. This CDR3 is 13 amino acids long. V lost 0 bases and J lost 8, with 9 bases in between. In germline, CDR1 is SGHDT, CDR2 YYEEEE.

The CDR3 sequence: CSVASPLIQETQYF. The DNA for the CDR3 is TGCAGCGTTGCTTCCCCACTGATCCAAGAGACCCAGTACTTC. The chain joins TRBV29-1 to TRBJ2-5; D is unresolved. The V end lost 4 bases, the J end lost 1 base, and 13 bases lay between the germline ends. The CDR3 contains 14 residues. Germline CDR1 is SQVTM and CDR2 is ANQGSEA.

The chain is built from TRBV13 and TRBJ1-2, with D possibly TRBD1 on 5 matching bases. This CDR3 is 14 amino acids long. Trimming removed 4 bases at V and 6 bases at J, with 15 bases between. Germline assignment: CDR1 PRHDT and CDR2 FYEKMQ (reference sequence). The CDR3 DNA reads TGTGCCAGCAGCTGGGGGGACCTATCGGATGGCTACACCTTC. This gives the protein CASSWGDLSDGYTF. The complete variable domain, with remaining parts taken from reference TRBV13 and TRBJ1-2, reads AAGVIQSPRHLIKEKRETATLKCYPIPRHDTVYWYQQGPGQDPQFLISFYEKMQSDKGSIPDRFSAQQFSDYHSELNMSSLELGDSALYFCASSWGDLSDGYTFGSGTRLTVV.